The rows below give T cell receptor beta chains drawn from one sample of a study of blood T cell repertoires in COVID-19. TCRdb keeps only in-frame clones here, not all; method: immunoSEQ multiplex PCR. The data hold more than 250,000 clones, with 87% observed a single time. Source material: PBMCs or T cells enriched from blood (not recorded which). These receptors originate from a woman in her thirties or forties who had recovered from COVID-19. Each CDR3 is given with its conserved first and last residue. The D gene is left open where the match is weak. Size values are once, few and many counts, or a class for expanded clones, and some rows have none.

d_gene,j_gene,abundance,v_gene,CDR3aa,CDR3nt
NA,TRBJ2-7,NA,TRBV7-2,CASSLGGRYYEQYF,TGTGCCAGCAGCTTAGGGGGGAGGTACTACGAGCAGTACTTC
NA,TRBJ1-4,NA,TRBV7-2,CASSLSSGSVEKLFF,TGTGCCAGCAGCTTAAGCTCGGGATCTGTGGAAAAACTGTTTTTT
NA,TRBJ1-2,NA,TRBV7-2,CASSLPAARGYTF,TGTGCCAGCAGCTTACCGGCAGCGCGGGGCTACACCTTC
NA,TRBJ2-3,NA,TRBV4-1,CASSQVEDFTDTQYF,TGCGCCAGCAGCCAAGTTGAAGACTTCACAGATACGCAGTATTTT
NA,TRBJ2-5,NA,TRBV6-1,CASSEVGGGSGQTQYF,TGTGCCAGCAGTGAAGTGGGGGGCGGGAGTGGGCAGACCCAGTACTTC
NA,TRBJ1-4,NA,TRBV6-1,CASSELSQLNEKLFF,TGTGCCAGCAGTGAATTATCACAGCTTAATGAAAAACTGTTTTTT
NA,TRBJ1-1,NA,TRBV6-5,CASSYSGTPTEAFF,TGTGCCAGCAGTTACTCCGGGACTCCCACTGAAGCTTTCTTT
NA,TRBJ2-4,once,TRBV23-1,CASSPGVALAKNIQYF,TGCGCCAGCAGTCCAGGGGTTGCACTGGCCAAAAACATTCAGTACTTC
NA,TRBJ1-2,NA,TRBV28,CASNTGYGYTF,TGTGCCAGCAATACTGGCTATGGCTACACCTTC
TRBD2,TRBJ2-7,NA,TRBV27,CASSLYGRPYEQYF,TGTGCCAGCAGTTTATACGGGAGGCCCTACGAGCAGTACTTC
TRBD2,TRBJ2-5,NA,TRBV7-9,CASSPGTSGPQETQYF,TGTGCCAGCAGTCCAGGGACTAGCGGGCCACAAGAGACCCAGTACTTC
TRBD2,TRBJ2-5,NA,TRBV24-1,CATSDPSGSGETQYF,TGTGCCACCAGTGATCCCAGCGGGAGTGGGGAGACCCAGTACTTC
NA,TRBJ1-1,NA,TRBV25-1,CASIGQEAFF,TGTGCCAGCATAGGACAGGAAGCTTTCTTT
TRBD2,TRBJ2-1,once,TRBV19,CASSMGGGSAPSYNEQFF,TGTGCCAGTAGTATGGGAGGCGGGAGTGCCCCCTCCTACAATGAGCAGTTCTTC
NA,TRBJ2-1,few,TRBV6-5,CASSPRGTVSDEQFF,TGTGCCAGCAGTCCACGGGGGACTGTGAGTGATGAGCAGTTCTTC
TRBD1,TRBJ1-4,NA,TRBV28,CASSLSGQGAWSEKLFF,TGTGCCAGCAGTTTATCCGGTCAGGGGGCCTGGAGTGAAAAACTGTTTTTT
NA,TRBJ2-5,NA,TRBV7-9,CASSLVGGDPAGTQYF,TGTGCCAGCAGCTTAGTTGGAGGAGACCCAGCGGGGACCCAGTACTTC
NA,TRBJ2-1,NA,TRBV7-7,CASSSHSGSSYNEQFF,TGTGCTAGCAGCTCCCATTCCGGGAGCTCCTACAATGAGCAGTTCTTC
TRBD2,TRBJ2-7,NA,TRBV2,CASHLLAAYGYEQYF,TGTGCCAGTCACCTTCTAGCGGCGTACGGTTACGAGCAGTACTTC
TRBD2,TRBJ2-3,NA,TRBV7-2,CASSPRTSGRAGDTQYF,TGTGCCAGCAGCCCCCGGACTAGCGGGAGGGCCGGAGATACGCAGTATTTT
NA,TRBJ2-2,NA,TRBV15,CATEGRVAGELFF,TGTGCCACCGAGGGCCGGGTTGCCGGGGAGCTGTTTTTT
TRBD2,TRBJ2-7,NA,TRBV4-2,CASSQERERSYEQYF,TGTGCCAGCAGCCAAGAGCGGGAGAGGTCCTACGAGCAGTACTTC
TRBD1,TRBJ1-5,NA,TRBV19,CASSIEPGQGSSNQPQHF,TGTGCCAGTAGTATAGAGCCGGGACAGGGGTCCTCAAATCAGCCCCAGCATTTT
TRBD2,TRBJ2-7,once,TRBV19,CASRHSGKGHEQYF,TGTGCCAGTAGACATAGCGGGAAGGGGCACGAGCAGTACTTC
NA,TRBJ1-1,NA,TRBV12-3/TRBV12-4,CASSRQQRDEAFF,TGTGCCAGCAGTCGACAGCAAAGAGATGAAGCTTTCTTT
TRBD1,TRBJ2-1,NA,TRBV7-3,CASSLTGQGNEQFF,TGTGCCAGCAGCTTAACGGGACAGGGCAATGAGCAGTTCTTC
NA,TRBJ2-5,NA,TRBV2,CASSGQGQETQYF,TGTGCCAGCAGTGGGCAGGGGCAAGAGACCCAGTACTTC
NA,TRBJ2-3,few,TRBV10-2,CASSPRDTQYF,TGCGCCAGCAGCCCCCGGGATACGCAGTATTTT
TRBD2,TRBJ2-2,NA,TRBV7-9,CASSFSAGVTGELFF,TGTGCCAGCAGCTTCTCTGCGGGAGTCACCGGGGAGCTGTTTTTT
NA,TRBJ2-1,NA,TRBV30,CAWSQYGEQFF,TGTGCCTGGAGTCAGTACGGGGAGCAGTTCTTC
NA,TRBJ2-1,few,TRBV7-9,CASSFSQGDEQFF,TGTGCCAGCAGCTTTTCGCAGGGCGATGAGCAGTTCTTC
TRBD1,TRBJ2-5,NA,TRBV19,CASSMTGSQEETQYF,TGTGCCAGTAGTATGACAGGGTCCCAAGAAGAGACCCAGTACTTC
NA,TRBJ2-1,NA,TRBV18,CASSPGSFLGYNEQFF,TGTGCCAGCTCACCAGGCTCTTTTCTCGGGTACAATGAGCAGTTCTTC
NA,TRBJ2-7,NA,TRBV11-2,CASSRRQERSYEQYF,TGTGCCAGCAGTAGGAGGCAGGAGCGGTCCTACGAGCAGTACTTC
TRBD1,TRBJ2-7,NA,TRBV7-2,CASSSGGSLSYEQYF,TGTGCCAGCAGCTCAGGGGGCTCCCTCTCCTACGAGCAGTACTTC
TRBD1,TRBJ1-2,NA,TRBV7-9,CASSSQGARNYGYTF,TGTGCCAGCAGCTCACAGGGGGCGAGGAACTATGGCTACACCTTC
TRBD2,TRBJ2-1,few,TRBV2,CASSALEREGSNEQFF,TGTGCCAGCAGCGCCTTAGAGCGGGAAGGGTCCAATGAGCAGTTCTTC
NA,TRBJ1-3,NA,TRBV7-9,CASSLRGGNTIYF,TGTGCCAGCAGCTTAAGGGGGGGAAACACCATATATTTT
NA,TRBJ1-2,once,TRBV6-5,CASRKRTEFYGYTF,TGTGCCAGCAGAAAAAGGACAGAATTCTATGGCTACACCTTC
NA,TRBJ2-2,few,TRBV7-3,CASSLTGRSGELFF,TGTGCCAGCAGCTTAACGGGGCGCTCCGGGGAGCTGTTTTTT
NA,TRBJ2-1,once,TRBV28,CASSLKGDYNEQFF,TGTGCCAGCAGTTTAAAGGGGGACTACAATGAGCAGTTCTTC
TRBD1,TRBJ2-1,NA,TRBV7-2,CASSLAYTGTGVRNEQFF,TGTGCCAGCAGCTTAGCGTACACGGGGACAGGGGTTAGAAATGAGCAGTTCTTC
TRBD1,TRBJ2-7,few,TRBV6-5,CASSLRQGWGEQYF,TGTGCCAGCAGCCTCAGACAGGGATGGGGGGAGCAGTACTTC
NA,TRBJ1-2,NA,TRBV28,CATSGGNYGYTF,TGTGCCACCTCGGGGGGGAACTATGGCTACACCTTC
TRBD2,TRBJ2-2,NA,TRBV7-2,CASSPPGLANTGELFF,TGTGCCAGCAGCCCTCCGGGACTAGCGAACACCGGGGAGCTGTTTTTT
NA,TRBJ1-4,NA,TRBV2,CASSEGWGVPLFF,TGTGCCAGCAGTGAAGGATGGGGGGTCCCCCTGTTTTTT
NA,TRBJ2-6,NA,TRBV28,CASSYPPSGANVLTF,TGTGCCAGCAGCTACCCACCCTCTGGGGCCAACGTCCTGACTTTC
TRBD2,TRBJ2-1,NA,TRBV14,CASSQEIAGLYNEQFF,TGTGCCAGCAGCCAAGAAATAGCGGGCCTATACAATGAGCAGTTCTTC
TRBD1,TRBJ2-4,NA,TRBV6-5,CASRGTGTKNIQYF,TGTGCCAGCAGAGGGACAGGGACCAAAAACATTCAGTACTTC
TRBD1,TRBJ1-1,NA,TRBV28,CASSLFDRANTEAFF,TGTGCCAGCAGTTTATTCGACAGGGCAAACACTGAAGCTTTCTTT
TRBD2,TRBJ2-1,once,TRBV6-7,CASSYNSGTYNEQFF,TGTGCCAGCAGTTACAATAGCGGGACCTACAATGAGCAGTTCTTC
TRBD2,TRBJ2-1,NA,TRBV6-5,CASSYSLAGGPEQFF,TGTGCCAGCAGTTACTCGCTAGCGGGAGGCCCGGAGCAGTTCTTC
NA,TRBJ1-1,NA,TRBV3-1/TRBV3-2,CASSPYAQSEAFF,TGTGCCAGCAGCCCCTACGCGCAAAGTGAAGCTTTCTTT